The 28 T cell receptor beta chains listed next were all sequenced from one sample in a study of OX40 agonist ivuxolimab in advanced cancers. Clones were read by immunoSEQ multiplex PCR, and TCRdb kept only the in-frame ones, dropping some. This sample has some 90,000 clones, with 75% to 95% found just once. This specimen consisted of CD4+ or CD8+ T cells sorted from blood, obtained in a trial of the OX40 agonist ivuxolimab. The origin of the receptors is an adult with an advanced solid tumor such as melanoma, head and neck, liver or kidney cancer.

This clone was counted once. The chain uses TRBV5-6 and TRBJ2-1; TRBD1 matches 8 bases. The CDR3 runs 16 residues. From germline, CDR1 is SGHDT and CDR2 YYEEEE. V trimming: 3 bases; J trimming: 6 bases; junction bases outside the gene matches: 11. CDR3 residues: CASSSPTDRVSNEQFF. In DNA form, the CDR3 reads TGTGCCAGCAGCTCACCGACGGACAGGGTTAGCAATGAGCAGTTCTTC.

The V call is TRBV4-3, the J call TRBJ2-1; no firm D call. Germline values: CDR1 LGHNA, CDR2 YSLEER. The CDR3 loop spans 13 amino acids. V lost 0 bases, J lost 4 bases, and 4 bases lay in between. In nucleotides, the CDR3 is TGCGCCAGCAGCCAAGAACAGTACAATGAGCAGTTCTTC. Residues: CASSQEQYNEQFF.

This clone was seen a single time. V and J are TRBV11-2 and TRBJ1-5; unclear D gene. This CDR3 spans 13 amino acids. V gave up 0 bases and J gave up 1 base, with 1 base separating them. Germline lookup yields CDR1 SGHAT and CDR2 FQNNGV. CDR3 nucleotide sequence: TGTGCCAGCAGCTTAGACAGCAATCAGCCCCAGCATTTT. This encodes CASSLDSNQPQHF.

This CDR3 is CASSPGAPYEQYF. CDR3 DNA: TGTGCCAGCTCACCAGGGGCCCCCTACGAGCAGTACTTC. The chain uses TRBV18 and TRBJ2-7; weak D call: TRBD1 (5 bases). Germline CDR1 KGHSH, CDR2 LQKENI. CDR3 length: 13 amino acids. V gave up 2 bases and J gave up 2 bases, with 7 bases separating them.

The rearrangement uses TRBV10-2 and TRBJ2-7, with D possibly TRBD2 on 6 matching bases. The germline gives CDR1 WSHSY, CDR2 SAAADI. V was pared by 6 bases and J by 6 bases, with 12 bases between. There are 12 residues in the CDR3. The CDR3 region has the DNA TGCGCCAGCAGGGGAGGAGGGTTCGAGCAGTACTTC. It translates to CASRGGGFEQYF.

The rearrangement joins TRBV30 to TRBJ1-1; D is ambiguous. Trimming took 4 bases from V and 6 from J, leaving 15 bases between them. The germline V gene has CDR1 GTSNPN and CDR2 SVGIG (reference sequence). There are 13 residues in the CDR3. CDR3 region: CAWNRPPAAEAFF. In nucleotides, the CDR3 is TGTGCCTGGAACCGCCCCCCGGCGGCTGAAGCTTTCTTT.

This sequence joins TRBV18 and TRBJ2-7, with a weak D call TRBD1 (6 bases). The germline CDR1 and CDR2 sequences are KGHSH and LQKENI. The V end lost 6 bases, the J end lost 3 bases, and 12 bases lay between the germline ends. The CDR3 has 13 amino acids. The CDR3 DNA reads as TGTGCCAGCTCCTGGACAGAAAGCTACGAGCAGTACTTC. It yields the protein CASSWTESYEQYF.

The chain employs TRBV18 and TRBJ1-1; D is ambiguous. This CDR3 region has 14 residues. V dropped 2 bases and J dropped 1 base, with 8 bases sitting between them. Germline loops: CDR1 KGHSH, CDR2 LQKENI. Here the CDR3 DNA reads TGTGCCAGCTCACCAAATTTCCCGAACACTGAAGCTTTCTTT. Translating gives CASSPNFPNTEAFF.

This clone was picked up a small number of times. The rearrangement links TRBV10-2 to TRBJ2-2; no reliable D call. V shed 0 bases and J shed 1 base, with 9 bases lying between them. Germline V gene lookup returns CDR1 WSHSY and CDR2 SAAADI. The CDR3 is made up of 16 amino acids. CDR3 sequence: CASSESTRWNTGELFF. The CDR3 DNA sequence: TGCGCCAGCAGTGAGTCGACTCGCTGGAACACCGGGGAGCTGTTTTTT.

The V and J genes are TRBV2 and TRBJ2-7; D perhaps matches TRBD2 (5 bases). The CDR3 covers 11 residues. V lost 6 bases and J lost 6, with 9 bases in between. Germline assignment: CDR1 SNHLY and CDR2 FYNNEI. The DNA for the CDR3 is TGTGCCAGCAGGAGGGAGAGCGAGCAGTACTTC. Translated, it gives CASRRESEQYF.

The chain combines TRBV18 with TRBJ2-5; the D gene is possibly TRBD2 (5 bases). Trimming removed 1 base at V and 5 bases at J, with 14 bases between. CDR1 and CDR2 (germline): KGHSH, LQKENI. The CDR3 is 15 amino acids. The CDR3 reads CASSPQTAGGETQYF. The CDR3 nucleotides are TGTGCCAGCTCACCACAAACGGCGGGCGGGGAGACCCAGTACTTC. Variable domain in full (rest from reference TRBV18 and TRBJ2-5): NAGVMQNPRHLVRRRGQEARLRCSPMKGHSHVYWYRQLPEEGLKFMVYLQKENIIDESGMPKERFSAEFPKEGPSILRIQQVVRGDSAAYFCASSPQTAGGETQYFGPGTRLLVL.

This chain connects TRBV28 to TRBJ2-7; tentative D call: TRBD2 (6 bases). Trimming took off 4 bases at V and 5 bases at J, with 21 bases between the two ends. The CDR3 totals 16 residues. In germline, CDR1 is MDHEN, CDR2 SYDVKM. The CDR3 region has the DNA TGTGCCAGCAGTTCGTCGGGTGGGGGGATATCCCACGAGCAGTACTTC. Translation gives CASSSSGGGISHEQYF.

The chain couples TRBV11-2 to TRBJ2-2, with 7 positions matching TRBD2. The CDR3 extends over 15 amino acids. Germline V gene lookup returns CDR1 SGHAT and CDR2 FQNNGV. V was pared by 4 bases and J by 8 bases, with 10 bases of the junction left unmatched. The CDR3 coding sequence is TGTGCCAGCAGCTCCCACCCGGCGGGAGCTGGGGAGCTGTTTTTT. Protein product: CASSSHPAGAGELFF. The full variable domain, with the rest looked up from reference TRBV11-2 and TRBJ2-2, is EAGVAQSPRYKIIEKRQSVAFWCNPISGHATLYWYQQILGQGPKLLIQFQNNGVVDDSQLPKDRFSAERLKGVDSTLKIQPAKLEDSAVYLCASSSHPAGAGELFFGEGSRLTVL.

The chain links TRBV4-1 to TRBJ2-1, with 7 bases lining up with TRBD1. The CDR3 covers 17 residues. V trimming: 0 bases; J trimming: 10 bases; junction bases outside the gene matches: 15. Germline values: CDR1 MGHRA, CDR2 YSYEKL. The CDR3 loop is CASSQDRRDSLHGEQFF. CDR3 sequence (DNA): TGCGCCAGCAGCCAAGACCGCCGGGACAGCCTCCACGGCGAGCAGTTCTTC.

J is TRBJ2-7 and V is TRBV5-1, with 9 bases fitting TRBD2. V gave up 6 bases and J gave up 5 bases; unmatched junction bases: 9. Germline assignment: CDR1 SGHRS and CDR2 YFSETQ. There are 14 residues in the CDR3. CDR3 protein: CASMIGLAGDEQYF. The CDR3 nucleotides are TGCGCCAGCATGATCGGTTTAGCGGGAGACGAGCAGTACTTC.

This clone was counted a few times. The chain employs TRBV19 and TRBJ2-2, with D maybe TRBD1 (5 bases). The CDR3 is 14 residues long. V lost 7 bases and J lost 6, with 15 bases in between. Germline-derived CDR1 and CDR2 are LNHDA and SQIVND (reference sequence). CDR3 sequence: CASIRPGPAGELFF. CDR3 DNA sequence: TGTGCCAGTATCAGGCCAGGGCCGGCCGGGGAGCTGTTTTTT. Together with reference TRBV19 and TRBJ2-2, the CDR3 gives the full variable domain: DGGITQSPKYLFRKEGQNVTLSCEQNLNHDAMYWYRQDPGQGLRLIYYSQIVNDFQKGDIAEGYSVSREKKESFPLTVTSAQKNPTAFYLCASIRPGPAGELFFGEGSRLTVL.

V and J are TRBV9 and TRBJ2-1; TRBD2 aligns across 11 bases. The V and J ends lost 0 bases and 7 bases, in that order; junction bases with no gene match: 6. Germline assignment: CDR1 SGDLS and CDR2 YYNGEE. The CDR3 totals 16 residues. CDR3 in DNA: TGTGCCAGCAGCGTAGACATAGCGGGAGGGGTAAATGAGCAGTTCTTC. Amino acids: CASSVDIAGGVNEQFF.

This chain connects TRBV6-6 to TRBJ2-5; the D gene is possibly TRBD1 (5 bases). The V gene's germline CDR1 is MNHNY and CDR2 SVGAGI (reference sequence). This CDR3 contains 13 residues. Between the trimmed V and J ends, which lost 8 bases and 5 bases, there was a span of 15 bases. CDR3 sequence (DNA): TGTGCCAGCGGAACAGGTCTGCGGGAGACCCAGTACTTC. It codes for CASGTGLRETQYF.

The chain is built from TRBV11-2 and TRBJ2-3, with unresolved D. V dropped 2 bases and J dropped 3 bases, with 3 bases sitting between them. Germline values: CDR1 SGHAT, CDR2 FQNNGV. The CDR3 spans 12 residues. The CDR3 loop is CASSLSTDTQYF. The CDR3 nucleotides are TGTGCCAGCAGCTTAAGTACAGATACGCAGTATTTT.

The chain is built from TRBV4-1 and TRBJ2-5; TRBD2 agrees at 9 bases. The V and J ends lost 1 base and 0 bases, in that order; junction bases with no gene match: 3. The CDR3 covers 16 residues. Looked up from germline, CDR1 is MGHRA and CDR2 is YSYEKL. The CDR3 nucleotides are TGCGCCAGCAGCCAAGTGACTAGCGGATACCAAGAGACCCAGTACTTC. The encoded protein is CASSQVTSGYQETQYF.

The chain couples TRBV11-1 to TRBJ2-1, with 7 bases identical to TRBD2. Germline CDR1 and CDR2: SGHAT and FQDESV (reference sequence). The CDR3 has 16 amino acids. The ends lost 4 bases at V and 0 bases at J; junction bases unmatched: 6. CDR3 amino acids: CASSSFGGSSYNEQFF. The CDR3 nucleotides read TGTGCCAGCAGCTCGTTCGGGGGGAGCTCCTACAATGAGCAGTTCTTC.

The chain recombines TRBV5-1 with TRBJ2-1; possible D gene TRBD2, 7 bases. The V and J ends lost 2 bases and 2 bases respectively, with 11 bases between them. This CDR3 is built from 15 residues. Germline V gives CDR1 SGHRS, CDR2 YFSETQ. In DNA, the CDR3 is TGCGCCAGCAGCTTCCGAGGGGGGGCCTACAATGAGCAGTTCTTC. As protein: CASSFRGGAYNEQFF.

V and J are TRBV19 and TRBJ2-7; 10 nucleotides line up with TRBD1. CDR1 LNHDA and CDR2 SQIVND come from the germline V gene (reference sequence). Trimming took 8 bases from V and 1 from J; bases not matched to a gene: 8. The CDR3 is 15 residues long. The CDR3 spells CASQPGQGISYEQYF. The CDR3, as DNA: TGTGCCAGTCAACCGGGACAGGGGATTTCCTACGAGCAGTACTTC.

The genes are TRBV19 and TRBJ1-3; D not resolved. Germline CDR1 LNHDA, CDR2 SQIVND (reference sequence). The CDR3 totals 15 residues. Trimming took off 7 bases at V and 0 bases at J, with 13 bases between the two ends. The CDR3 region is CASTRAALSGNTIYF. CDR3 nucleotide sequence: TGTGCCAGTACAAGGGCAGCTCTCTCTGGAAACACCATATATTTT. Drawing the rest from reference TRBV19 and TRBJ1-3, the complete variable domain is DGGITQSPKYLFRKEGQNVTLSCEQNLNHDAMYWYRQDPGQGLRLIYYSQIVNDFQKGDIAEGYSVSREKKESFPLTVTSAQKNPTAFYLCASTRAALSGNTIYFGEGSWLTVV.

The chain links TRBV5-8 to TRBJ2-7; the match to TRBD2 covers 12 bases. Germline V gene lookup returns CDR1 SGHTS and CDR2 YDEGEE. The CDR3 contains 15 residues. Trimming removed 2 bases from V and 4 bases from J; junction bases left unmatched: 4. CDR3 DNA sequence: TGTGCCAGCAGCTTCTCCGGGACTAGCGGGTACGAGCAGTACTTC. It translates to CASSFSGTSGYEQYF.

The chain employs TRBV2 and TRBJ2-5; 9 nucleotides match TRBD1. There are 15 residues in the CDR3. V lost 8 bases, J lost 2 bases, and 9 bases stayed unmatched. From germline, CDR1 is SNHLY and CDR2 FYNNEI. The CDR3, as DNA: TGTGCCAGCCGGGGACAGGGCTTATTTCAAGAGACCCAGTACTTC. Its translation is CASRGQGLFQETQYF.

The genes are TRBV11-2 and TRBJ1-5, with D possibly being TRBD1 (5 bases). Per germline, CDR1 SGHAT and CDR2 FQNNGV. This CDR3 spans 13 amino acids. Trimming shortened V by 5 bases and J by 6 bases, and 11 bases separated the two germline ends. The CDR3 DNA sequence: TGTGCCAGCAGCATCGCGGGGGGTCAGCCCCAGCATTTT. Translation gives CASSIAGGQPQHF.

The chain combines TRBV30 with TRBJ1-6, with 10 bases fitting TRBD1. The CDR3 runs to 16 residues. Germline CDR1 and CDR2: GTSNPN and SVGIG (reference sequence). The V segment lost 0 bases and the J segment 7 bases; nucleotides outside the gene matches: 6. The CDR3 sequence: CAWSVRDRGLNSPLHF. CDR3 DNA sequence: TGTGCCTGGAGTGTACGGGACAGGGGTTTGAATTCACCCCTCCACTTT. Drawing the rest from reference TRBV30 and TRBJ1-6, the complete variable domain is SQTIHQWPATLVQPVGSPLSLECTVEGTSNPNLYWYRQAAGRGLQLLFYSVGIGQISSEVPQNLSASRPQDRQFILSSKKLLLSDSGFYLCAWSVRDRGLNSPLHFGNGTRLTVT.